This T cell receptor beta chain came from a study of blood T cell repertoires in COVID-19. Background on the study: From the United States, Italy and Spain came samples of acute and convalescent COVID-19. T cells, B-cell-depleted T cells, or PBMCs provided the cDNA or gDNA that served as material.

This CDR3 is 15 amino acids long. Trimming stripped 1 base from V and 3 bases from J, with 9 bases between. Germline lookup yields CDR1 KGHSH and CDR2 LQKENI. Per the original data handling: Researchers report that nucleated cell counts were estimated from reference gene primer amplification. Method: immunoSEQ multiplex PCR; TCRdb's copy keeps in-frame clones and lacks some. That table furnishes V, J and clone size, whereas the DNA furnished D and trimming. The sample lists a few hundred thousand clones, about 85% occurring once. The clonotype comes from a young woman with acute or convalescent COVID-19. The chain uses TRBV18 and TRBJ2-2; TRBD1 might be the D (5 bases). The sample taken for sequencing was peripheral blood. CDR3: CASSPRAGHTGELFF. In DNA, the CDR3 is TGTGCCAGCTCACCACGGGCAGGGCACACCGGGGAGCTGTTTTTT. Looking up the rest from reference TRBV18 and TRBJ2-2 gives the full variable domain: NAGVMQNPRHLVRRRGQEARLRCSPMKGHSHVYWYRQLPEEGLKFMVYLQKENIIDESGMPKERFSAEFPKEGPSILRIQQVVRGDSAAYFCASSPRAGHTGELFFGEGSRLTVL.